One and the same sample provided the 26 T cell receptor beta chains below, sequenced in a study of blood T cell repertoires in COVID-19 (dated by TCRdb to the early 2020s). Receptor libraries were prepared by the immunoSEQ multiplex PCR assay. TCRdb re-hosts the immuneACCESS table, in-frame sequences only. Its copies lack some clones; in the studies checked, an unresolved V gene accounts for under half of them, and the cause for the rest is not known. Recorded for this sample are roughly 160,000 clones; roughly 84% of them occurred a single time. The ten largest clones take up under 12% of the sample. Sample: peripheral blood. The source of these receptors is an elderly woman with active or convalescent COVID-19.

This rearrangement joins TRBV5-1 to TRBJ1-1; D possibly corresponds to TRBD1 (5 bases). V was pared by 0 bases and J by 7 bases, with 10 bases between. CDR3 length: 13 amino acids. CDR1 and CDR2 from the germline V gene are SGHRS and YFSETQ. CDR3 amino acids: CASSLEVRDEAFF. The CDR3 DNA is TGCGCCAGCAGCTTGGAGGTCAGGGATGAAGCTTTCTTT.

The chain uses TRBV5-4 and TRBJ2-7; D is possibly TRBD2 (6 bases). CDR3 length: 13 residues. Trimming removed 0 bases at V and 4 bases at J, with 8 bases between. Germline CDR1 and CDR2: SGHNT and YYREEE (reference sequence). CDR3 in amino acids: CASSLGGDYEQYF. The CDR3 coding sequence is TGTGCCAGCAGCTTGGGGGGGGATTACGAGCAGTACTTC.

The chain combines TRBV19 with TRBJ2-1; TRBD2 matches at 11 bases. V was clipped by 5 bases and J by 7 bases; unmatched bases: 16. The CDR3 spans 18 residues. Germline V CDR1 and CDR2: LNHDA, SQIVND (reference sequence). The CDR3, as DNA: TGTGCCAGTAGTGTTTCTAGCGGGAGGCCCCCGCGGAGAAATGAGCAGTTCTTC. Translation: CASSVSSGRPPRRNEQFF.

The rearrangement joins TRBV2 to TRBJ2-5, with 8 bases aligning to TRBD2. J lost 5 bases, V lost 4 bases, and 3 bases had no gene match. CDR1 is SNHLY and CDR2 is FYNNEI in the germline V gene. The CDR3 is 13 amino acids. The CDR3 is CASSAREGETQYF. The CDR3 nucleotides read TGTGCCAGCAGTGCACGGGAGGGCGAGACCCAGTACTTC.

The V gene is TRBV7-3, the J gene TRBJ2-2; 10 nucleotides match TRBD1. The CDR3 is 16 residues long. Germline CDR1 SGHTA, CDR2 FQGTGA. The V and J ends lost 4 bases and 1 base, in that order; junction bases with no gene match: 3. The CDR3 loop is CASSSGQGMNTGELFF. The CDR3 DNA reads as TGTGCCAGCAGCTCGGGACAGGGGATGAACACCGGGGAGCTGTTTTTT.

This clone was seen a handful of times. The chain recombines TRBV2 with TRBJ1-5, with 12 bases aligning to TRBD1. This CDR3 is 15 amino acids long. Per the germline V gene, CDR1 is SNHLY and CDR2 is FYNNEI. Unmatched junction bases numbered 6, after V lost 6 bases and J lost 6 bases. Here the CDR3 DNA reads TGTGCCAGCAGCGTCGGGACAGGGGGCGGTCAGCCCCAGCATTTT. Its translation is CASSVGTGGGQPQHF. Complete variable domain (other parts from reference TRBV2 and TRBJ1-5): EPEVTQTPSHQVTQMGQEVILRCVPISNHLYFYWYRQILGQKVEFLVSFYNNEISEKSEIFDDQFSVERPDGSNFTLKIRSTKLEDSAMYFCASSVGTGGGQPQHFGDGTRLSIL.

V and J are TRBV19 and TRBJ1-2; tentative D call: TRBD1 (6 bases). The germline V gene encodes CDR1 LNHDA and CDR2 SQIVND (reference sequence). Trimming shortened V by 4 bases and J by 3 bases, and 15 bases separated the two germline ends. The CDR3 contains 15 residues. DNA of the CDR3: TGTGCCAGTAGTAGCCACCTCGGACAGCACTATGGCTACACCTTC. It encodes CASSSHLGQHYGYTF.

The CDR3 spells CASSLGTASGQETQYF. CDR3 sequence (DNA): TGCGCCAGCAGCTTGGGTACGGCTAGCGGACAAGAGACCCAGTACTTC. This chain uses TRBV5-1 with TRBJ2-5; TRBD2 matches 7 bases. Looked up from germline, CDR1 is SGHRS and CDR2 is YFSETQ. V lost 0 bases, J lost 2 bases, and 7 bases stayed unmatched. The CDR3 spans 16 residues.

The rearrangement links TRBV12-3 or TRBV12-4 to TRBJ1-2, with D maybe TRBD1 (6 bases). Trimming pared 6 bases from V and 4 bases from J, leaving 12 bases between. The CDR3 loop spans 13 amino acids. The CDR3 loop is CASSRTDTYGYTF. The CDR3 nucleotides read TGTGCCAGCAGCCGGACAGATACCTATGGCTACACCTTC.

V is TRBV7-8 and J is TRBJ1-5; D may be TRBD1 (5 bases). The V end was cut by 1 base, the J end by 3 bases, with 13 bases between. Germline V gene sequence: CDR1 SGHVS, CDR2 FQNEAQ. This CDR3 contains 16 residues. In DNA, the CDR3 is TGTGCCAGCAGCTTAGTAGCCAGGGCCTTCAATCAGCCCCAGCATTTT. Its translation is CASSLVARAFNQPQHF.

V is TRBV29-1 and J is TRBJ2-3; 7 bases are shared with TRBD1. The CDR3 is 11 amino acids. The V and J ends lost 7 bases and 9 bases, in that order; junction bases with no gene match: 7. Germline-derived CDR1 and CDR2 are SQVTM and ANQGSEA. The CDR3 DNA follows: TGCAGCGACAGACAGGGCGGGACGCAGTATTTT. This sequence encodes CSDRQGGTQYF.

The genes are TRBV6-1 and TRBJ1-1, with a tentative D call TRBD1 (5 bases). V lost 7 bases to trimming and J lost 3 bases, with 15 bases between them. Per germline, CDR1 MNHNS and CDR2 SASEGT. The CDR3 contains 14 residues. CDR3 in DNA: TGTGCCAGCACATTCTTTCCGGGGGACACTGAAGCTTTCTTT. Protein sequence: CASTFFPGDTEAFF.

This clone was recorded only once. The CDR3 loop is CATSRGRTSGRDTQYF. CDR3 nucleotides: TGTGCCACCAGCAGAGGTCGGACTAGCGGGAGGGATACGCAGTATTTT. The chain joins TRBV15 to TRBJ2-3, with 14 nucleotides matching TRBD2. This CDR3 region has 16 residues. The V gene's germline CDR1 is LNHNV and CDR2 YYDKDF (reference sequence). V was pared by 1 base and J by 6 bases, with 3 bases of the junction left unmatched.

The gene calls are TRBV29-1 and TRBJ1-2; D unresolved. Germline V gene lookup returns CDR1 SQVTM and CDR2 ANQGSEA. The CDR3 sequence is 14 residues long. The germline V and J ends were trimmed by 4 bases and 5 bases, with 17 bases remaining between them. The CDR3 loop is CSVVGSPGAYGYTF. The DNA for the CDR3 is TGCAGCGTTGTGGGCAGCCCCGGCGCATATGGCTACACCTTC.

The rearrangement joins TRBV5-5 to TRBJ1-2, with 8 bases identical to TRBD1. The CDR3 sequence is 17 residues long. Germline CDR1 reads SGHKS; CDR2 reads YYEKEE (reference sequence). Trimming removed 3 bases from V and 7 bases from J; junction bases left unmatched: 17. The CDR3, as DNA: TGTGCCAGCAGCTGGGGTGACTGGACAGGGTCCCTTCGTGGCTACACCTTC. This codes for CASSWGDWTGSLRGYTF. The variable domain in full, with the rest retrieved from reference TRBV5-5 and TRBJ1-2, is DAGVTQSPTHLIKTRGQQVTLRCSPISGHKSVSWYQQVLGQGPQFIFQYYEKEERGRGNFPDRFSARQFPNYSSELNVNALLLGDSALYLCASSWGDWTGSLRGYTFGSGTRLTVV.

This rearrangement joins TRBV12-5 to TRBJ2-5; 13 nucleotides agree with TRBD2. Germline CDR1 and CDR2: LGHNT and FRNRAP. V shed 0 bases, J shed 4 bases, and the junction held 5 bases outside the gene matches. This CDR3 has 17 amino acids. The chain's CDR3 is CASGLVQGLAGRETQYF. The CDR3 DNA reads as TGTGCTAGTGGTTTGGTACAGGGACTAGCGGGACGAGAGACCCAGTACTTC.

The chain couples TRBV30 to TRBJ1-5; D gene unclear. V lost 0 bases to trimming and J lost 6 bases, with 15 bases between them. The germline V gene has CDR1 GTSNPN and CDR2 SVGIG (reference sequence). This CDR3 comprises 15 residues. CDR3 loop: CAWSVGQRTVQPQHF. CDR3 nucleotide sequence: TGTGCCTGGAGTGTTGGGCAGAGAACGGTTCAGCCCCAGCATTTT.

The chain couples TRBV29-1 to TRBJ1-1, with 7 positions matching TRBD1. This CDR3 is built from 14 residues. J lost 0 bases, V lost 6 bases, and 7 bases had no gene match. Germline values: CDR1 SQVTM, CDR2 ANQGSEA. CDR3: CSVKTGTVNTEAFF. CDR3 in DNA: TGCAGCGTGAAGACCGGGACAGTGAACACTGAAGCTTTCTTT.

CDR3 in DNA: TGTGCCAGCAGCCAGGGGACTAGCGGGAGGTCCAATGAGCAGTTCTTC. The encoded protein is CASSQGTSGRSNEQFF. The chain combines TRBV5-5 with TRBJ2-1, with TRBD2 matching 15 bases. The germline V gene has CDR1 SGHKS and CDR2 YYEKEE (reference sequence). The CDR3 covers 16 residues. V shed 4 bases and J 6 bases; nucleotides not matched to a gene: 5.

This chain connects TRBV19 to TRBJ2-3; the match to TRBD2 covers 10 bases. V dropped 6 bases and J dropped 0; count of bases not matched to a gene: 6. The CDR3 loop spans 16 amino acids. Germline V gene data show CDR1 as LNHDA and CDR2 as SQIVND (reference sequence). CDR3 DNA sequence: TGTGCCAGTAGACACCCTAGCGGGGGAAGCACAGATACGCAGTATTTT. Its translation: CASRHPSGGSTDTQYF.

The J gene is TRBJ2-7, the V gene TRBV23-1; TRBD2 matches 14 bases. TRBV23-1 is filed as an ORF, its function uncertain. The junction had 24 bases not matched to a gene; V was cut back by 4 bases and J by 7 bases. The CDR3 extends over 21 amino acids. The CDR3 region is CASSRPGTSGSSLDTRGEQYF. CDR3 nucleotide sequence: TGCGCCAGCAGTCGCCCCGGGACTAGCGGGAGCAGTTTGGACACCAGGGGGGAGCAGTACTTC.

This sequence joins TRBV10-3 and TRBJ2-3, with 8 bases aligning to TRBD1. The junction had 5 bases not matched to a gene; V was cut back by 0 bases and J by 3 bases. Germline values: CDR1 ENHRY, CDR2 SYGVKD. CDR3 length: 16 residues. CDR3 protein: CAISESPDRATDTQYF. The CDR3 DNA is TGTGCCATCAGTGAGTCTCCGGACAGGGCGACAGATACGCAGTATTTT.

This rearrangement joins TRBV27 to TRBJ2-7, with a tentative D call TRBD1 (6 bases). The CDR3 runs to 13 residues. The germline CDR1 and CDR2 sequences are MNHEY and SMNVEV (reference sequence). V gave up 2 bases and J gave up 4 bases, with 9 bases separating them. The CDR3 coding sequence is TGTGCCAGCAGTTTAGGGACAAAGTACGAGCAGTACTTC. This gives the protein CASSLGTKYEQYF.

This clone has only one observation. The chain links TRBV14 to TRBJ1-4; D unresolved. With 4 bases removed from V and 10 bases from J, the gap between germline ends came to 13 bases. There are 13 residues in the CDR3. Germline V gives CDR1 SGHDN, CDR2 FVKESK. The CDR3 DNA sequence: TGTGCCAGCAGCCGTTCAGAAGAAAGAAAACTGTTTTTT. This encodes CASSRSEERKLFF. Looking up the rest from reference TRBV14 and TRBJ1-4 gives the full variable domain: EAGVTQFPSHSVIEKGQTVTLRCDPISGHDNLYWYRRVMGKEIKFLLHFVKESKQDESGMPNNRFLAERTGGTYSTLKVQPAELEDSGVYFCASSRSEERKLFFGSGTQLSVL.

V usage is TRBV19 and J usage is TRBJ2-5; 11 bases are shared with TRBD2. Per the germline V gene, CDR1 is LNHDA and CDR2 is SQIVND (reference sequence). The CDR3 runs 20 residues. V was clipped by 5 bases and J by 2 bases; unmatched bases: 19. CDR3 amino acids: CASSPYGGSTSGVKQETQYF. CDR3 DNA sequence: TGTGCCAGTAGTCCGTATGGGGGGTCGACTAGCGGGGTCAAACAAGAGACCCAGTACTTC.

The sample holds one count of this clone. V is TRBV18 and J is TRBJ1-5; no firm D call. The CDR3 is 15 residues long. The germline V gene has CDR1 KGHSH and CDR2 LQKENI. The V end lost 3 bases, the J end lost 6 bases, and 15 bases lay between the germline ends. This chain's CDR3 is CASSPPGSGVQPQHF. CDR3 DNA sequence: TGTGCCAGCTCACCCCCCGGGTCGGGTGTTCAGCCCCAGCATTTT.